This record concerns one T cell receptor (beta chain) sequence. This sample was included in a study of glioma-infiltrating T cells after dendritic cell vaccination. As to time point: after dendritic cell vaccination, including at tumor progression/relapse. V dropped 4 bases and J dropped 0 bases, with 11 bases sitting between them. The CDR3 is 16 residues long. CDR1 SGHRS and CDR2 YFSETQ come from the germline V gene. The PCR used 60 V beta and 13 J beta primers. The data were produced by immunoSEQ multiplex PCR, yet TCRdb's version contains in-frame clones alone and is incomplete. Of tens of thousands of clones listed, roughly 84% were seen once; the top ten hold about 2.2%.

The TCR sequence derives from a human donor with glioblastoma. The V call is TRBV5-1, the J call TRBJ2-6; a weak D match, TRBD1 (6 bases). Source: blood, taken after dendritic cell vaccination. Here the CDR3 reads CASSPGHSSGANVLTF. The CDR3 DNA follows: TGCGCCAGCAGCCCGGGACATTCCTCTGGGGCCAACGTCCTGACTTTC.